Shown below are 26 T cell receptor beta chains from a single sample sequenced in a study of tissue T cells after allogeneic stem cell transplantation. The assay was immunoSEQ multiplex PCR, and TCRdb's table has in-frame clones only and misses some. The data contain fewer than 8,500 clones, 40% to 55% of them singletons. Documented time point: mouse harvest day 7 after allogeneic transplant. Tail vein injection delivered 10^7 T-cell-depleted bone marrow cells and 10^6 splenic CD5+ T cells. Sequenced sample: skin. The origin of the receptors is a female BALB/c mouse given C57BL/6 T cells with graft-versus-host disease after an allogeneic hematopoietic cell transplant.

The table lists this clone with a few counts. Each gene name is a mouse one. The DNA read from the CDR3 is TGTGCCAGCAGCACACTGGGGAGTAGTGCAGAAACGCTGTAT. It yields the protein CASSTLGSSAETLY. The entire CDR3 sequence reads CASSTLGSSAETLYF. The V and J genes are TRBV3 and TRBJ2-3, with 7 bases matching TRBD2. The CDR3 extends 1 residue past the end of the read, so its final part is completed from the germline J gene. In germline, CDR1 is SNHLY, CDR2 FYNGKV (reference sequence). The CDR3 consists of 15 residues. V trimming: 5 bases; J trimming: 0 bases; junction bases outside the gene matches: 5.

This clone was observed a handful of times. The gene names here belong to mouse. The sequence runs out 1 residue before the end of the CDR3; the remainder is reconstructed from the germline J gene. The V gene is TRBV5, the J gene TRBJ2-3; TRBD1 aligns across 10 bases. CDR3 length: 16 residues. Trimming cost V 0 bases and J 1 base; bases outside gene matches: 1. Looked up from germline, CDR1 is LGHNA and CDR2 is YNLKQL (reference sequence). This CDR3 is CASSQEGTGGAETLYF. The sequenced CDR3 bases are TGTGCCAGCAGCCAAGAAGGGACAGGGGGTGCAGAAACGCTGTAT.

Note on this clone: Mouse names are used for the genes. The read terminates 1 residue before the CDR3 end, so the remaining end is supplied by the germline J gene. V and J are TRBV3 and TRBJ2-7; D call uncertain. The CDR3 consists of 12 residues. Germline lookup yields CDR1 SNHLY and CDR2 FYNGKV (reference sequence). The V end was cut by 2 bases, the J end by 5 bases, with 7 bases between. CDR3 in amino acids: CASSLHSHEQYF. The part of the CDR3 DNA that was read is TGTGCCAGCAGCTTACACAGCCATGAACAGTAC.

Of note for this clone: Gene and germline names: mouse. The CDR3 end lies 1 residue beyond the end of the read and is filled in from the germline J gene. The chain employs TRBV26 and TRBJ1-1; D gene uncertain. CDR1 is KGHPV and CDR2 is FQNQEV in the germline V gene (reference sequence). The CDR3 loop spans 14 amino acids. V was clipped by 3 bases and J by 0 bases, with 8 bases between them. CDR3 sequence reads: CASSLHSANTEVFF. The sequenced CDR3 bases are TGTGCCAGCAGTCTACACAGTGCAAACACAGAAGTCTTC.

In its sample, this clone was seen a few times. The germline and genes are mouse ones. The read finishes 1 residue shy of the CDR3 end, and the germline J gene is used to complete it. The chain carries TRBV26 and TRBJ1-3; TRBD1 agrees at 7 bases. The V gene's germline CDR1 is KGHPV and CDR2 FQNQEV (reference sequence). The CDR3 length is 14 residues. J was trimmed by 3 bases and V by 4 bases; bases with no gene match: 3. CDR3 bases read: TGTGCCAGCAGTCCACAGGGGTTTGGAAATACGCTCTAT. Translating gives CASSPQGFGNTLY. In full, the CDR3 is CASSPQGFGNTLYF.

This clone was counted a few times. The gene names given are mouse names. This chain's CDR3 is CASSLFEKTNSDYTF. The CDR3 bases that were read are TGTGCCAGCAGTCTGTTTGAAAAAACAAACTCCGACTACACC. The V call is TRBV26, the J call TRBJ1-2; no reliable D call. Sequencing ends 1 residue short of the CDR3 end; the germline J gene provides the rest. V was pared by 1 base and J by 0 bases, with 9 bases between. The V gene's germline CDR1 is KGHPV and CDR2 FQNQEV (reference sequence). This CDR3 region has 15 residues.

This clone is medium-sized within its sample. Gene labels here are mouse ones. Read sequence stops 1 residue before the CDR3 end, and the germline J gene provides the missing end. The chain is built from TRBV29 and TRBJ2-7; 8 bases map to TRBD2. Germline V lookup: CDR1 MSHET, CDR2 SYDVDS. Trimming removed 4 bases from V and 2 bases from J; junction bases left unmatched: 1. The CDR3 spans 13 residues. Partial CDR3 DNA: TGTGCTAGCAGTTGGGACTGGCCCTATGAACAGTAC. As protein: CASSWDWPYEQY. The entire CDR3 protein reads CASSWDWPYEQYF.

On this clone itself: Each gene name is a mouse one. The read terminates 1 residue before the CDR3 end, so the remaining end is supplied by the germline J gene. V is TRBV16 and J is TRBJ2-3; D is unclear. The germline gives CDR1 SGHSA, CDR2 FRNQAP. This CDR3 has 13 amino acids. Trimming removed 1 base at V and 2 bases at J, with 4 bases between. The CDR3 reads CASSLATAETLYF. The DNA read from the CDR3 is TGTGCAAGCAGCTTAGCCACTGCAGAAACGCTGTAT.

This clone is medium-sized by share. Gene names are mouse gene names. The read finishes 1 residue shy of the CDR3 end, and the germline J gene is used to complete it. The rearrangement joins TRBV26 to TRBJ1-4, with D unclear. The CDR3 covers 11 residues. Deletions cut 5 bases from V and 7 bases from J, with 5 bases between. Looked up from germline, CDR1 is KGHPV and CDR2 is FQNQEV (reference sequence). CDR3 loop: CASSAGERLFF. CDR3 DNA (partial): TGTGCCAGCAGTGCAGGCGAAAGATTATTT.

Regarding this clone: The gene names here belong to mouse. CDR3 sequence reads: CASSQDRANERLFF. CDR3 DNA, as far as it was read: TGTGCCAGCAGCCAAGACAGGGCCAACGAAAGATTATTT. V is TRBV2 and J is TRBJ1-4, with D possibly TRBD1 on 5 matching bases. The CDR3 end lies 1 residue beyond the end of the read and is filled in from the germline J gene. CDR1 LGHNA and CDR2 YSYQKL come from the germline V gene. V lost 0 bases and J 3 bases, leaving 5 bases between the germline ends. This CDR3 region has 14 residues.

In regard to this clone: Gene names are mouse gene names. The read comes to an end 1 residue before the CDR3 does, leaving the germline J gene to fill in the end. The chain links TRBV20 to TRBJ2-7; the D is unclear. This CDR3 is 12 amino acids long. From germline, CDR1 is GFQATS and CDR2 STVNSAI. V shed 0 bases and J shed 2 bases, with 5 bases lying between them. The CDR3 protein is CGARDRTYEQYF. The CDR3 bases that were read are TGTGGTGCTAGGGATCGGACCTATGAACAGTAC.

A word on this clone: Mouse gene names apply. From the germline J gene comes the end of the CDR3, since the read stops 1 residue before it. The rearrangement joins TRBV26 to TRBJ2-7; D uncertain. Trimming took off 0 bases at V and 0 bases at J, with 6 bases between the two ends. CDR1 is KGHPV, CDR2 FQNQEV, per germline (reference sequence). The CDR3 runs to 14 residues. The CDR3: CASSLSHSSYEQYF. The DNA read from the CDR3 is TGTGCCAGCAGTCTGTCTCACAGCTCCTATGAACAGTAC.

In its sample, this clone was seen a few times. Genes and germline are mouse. The chain's CDR3 is CASSQAWESYEQYF. CDR3 bases read: TGTGCCAGCAGCCAAGCCTGGGAGTCCTATGAACAGTAC. The chain recombines TRBV5 with TRBJ2-7, with a possible D match to TRBD2 (5 bases). The CDR3 goes on 1 residue after the read ends, and that part is filled in from the germline J gene. V shed 1 base and J shed 1 base, with 8 bases lying between them. This CDR3 has 14 residues. Looked up from germline, CDR1 is LGHNA and CDR2 is YNLKQL (reference sequence).

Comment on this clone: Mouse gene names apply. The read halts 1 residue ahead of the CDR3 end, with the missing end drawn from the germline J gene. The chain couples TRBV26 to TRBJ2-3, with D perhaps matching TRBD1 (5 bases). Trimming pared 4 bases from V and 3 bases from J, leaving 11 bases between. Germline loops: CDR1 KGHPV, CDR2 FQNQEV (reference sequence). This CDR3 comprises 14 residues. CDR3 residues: CASSPQGWAETLYF. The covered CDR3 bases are TGTGCCAGCAGTCCGCAGGGTTGGGCAGAAACGCTGTAT.

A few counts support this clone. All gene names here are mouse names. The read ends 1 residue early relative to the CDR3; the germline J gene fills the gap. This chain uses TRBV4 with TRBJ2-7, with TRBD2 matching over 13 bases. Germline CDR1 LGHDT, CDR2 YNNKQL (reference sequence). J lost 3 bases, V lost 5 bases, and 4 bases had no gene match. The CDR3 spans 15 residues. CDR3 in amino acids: CASSMGLGGNYEQYF. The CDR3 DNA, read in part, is TGTGCCAGCAGCATGGGACTGGGGGGGAACTATGAACAGTAC.

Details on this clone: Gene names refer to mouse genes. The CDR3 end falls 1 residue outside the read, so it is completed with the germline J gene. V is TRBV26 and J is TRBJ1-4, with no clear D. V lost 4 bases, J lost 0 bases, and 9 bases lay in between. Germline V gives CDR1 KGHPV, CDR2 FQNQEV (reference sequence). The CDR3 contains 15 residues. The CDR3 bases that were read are TGTGCCAGCAGTCCCCACATAATTTCCAACGAAAGATTATTT. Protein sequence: CASSPHIISNERLF. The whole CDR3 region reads CASSPHIISNERLFF.

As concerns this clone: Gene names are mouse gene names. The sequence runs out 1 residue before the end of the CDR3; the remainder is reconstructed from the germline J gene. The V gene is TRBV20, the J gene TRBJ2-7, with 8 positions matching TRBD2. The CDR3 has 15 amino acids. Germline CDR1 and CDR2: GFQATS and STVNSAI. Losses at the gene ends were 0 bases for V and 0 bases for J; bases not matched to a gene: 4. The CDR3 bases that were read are TGTGGTGCTAGGGATAGGGGGGGGCGCTCCTATGAACAGTAC. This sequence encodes CGARDRGGRSYEQY. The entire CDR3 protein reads CGARDRGGRSYEQYF. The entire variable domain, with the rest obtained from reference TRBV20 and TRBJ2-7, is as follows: GALVYQYPRRTICKSGTSMRMECQAVGFQATSVAWYRQSPQKTFELIALSTVNSAIKYEQNFTQEKFPISHPNLSFSSMTVLNAYLEDRGLYLCGARDRGGRSYEQYFGPGTRLTVL.

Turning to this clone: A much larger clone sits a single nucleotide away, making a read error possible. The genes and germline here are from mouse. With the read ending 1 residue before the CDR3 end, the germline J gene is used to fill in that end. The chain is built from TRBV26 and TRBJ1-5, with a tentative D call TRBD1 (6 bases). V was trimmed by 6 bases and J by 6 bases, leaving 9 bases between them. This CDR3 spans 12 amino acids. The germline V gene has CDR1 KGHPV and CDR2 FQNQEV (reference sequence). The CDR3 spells CASSLDSQAPLF. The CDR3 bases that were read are TGTGCCAGCAGCCTGGACAGCCAGGCTCCGCTT.

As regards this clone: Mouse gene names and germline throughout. This CDR3 reads CASSLYRGSYEQYF. Partial CDR3 DNA: TGTGCCAGCAGTCTGTACAGGGGCTCCTATGAACAGTAC. This chain connects TRBV26 to TRBJ2-7; TRBD1 agrees at 7 bases. The missing CDR3 end, 1 residue past where the read stops, is filled in from the germline J gene. This CDR3 is built from 14 residues. Per germline, CDR1 KGHPV and CDR2 FQNQEV (reference sequence). The trim removed 1 base at V and 0 bases at J, leaving 0 bases unmatched.

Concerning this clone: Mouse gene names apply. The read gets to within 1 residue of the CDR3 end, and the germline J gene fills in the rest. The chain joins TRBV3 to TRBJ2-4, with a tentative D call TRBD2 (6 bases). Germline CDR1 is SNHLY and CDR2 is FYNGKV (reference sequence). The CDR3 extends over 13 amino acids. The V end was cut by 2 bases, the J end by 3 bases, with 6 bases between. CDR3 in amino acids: CASSLLGQNTLYF. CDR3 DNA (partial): TGTGCCAGCAGCTTACTGGGGCAAAACACCTTGTAC.

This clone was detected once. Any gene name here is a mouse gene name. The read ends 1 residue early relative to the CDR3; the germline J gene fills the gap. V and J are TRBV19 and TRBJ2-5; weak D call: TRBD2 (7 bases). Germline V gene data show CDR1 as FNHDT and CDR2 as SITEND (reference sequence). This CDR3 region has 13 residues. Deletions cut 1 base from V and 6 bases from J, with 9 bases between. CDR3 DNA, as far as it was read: TGTGCCAGCAGTATAAGGGGGGGTGACACCCAGTAC. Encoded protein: CASSIRGGDTQY. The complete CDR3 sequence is CASSIRGGDTQYF.

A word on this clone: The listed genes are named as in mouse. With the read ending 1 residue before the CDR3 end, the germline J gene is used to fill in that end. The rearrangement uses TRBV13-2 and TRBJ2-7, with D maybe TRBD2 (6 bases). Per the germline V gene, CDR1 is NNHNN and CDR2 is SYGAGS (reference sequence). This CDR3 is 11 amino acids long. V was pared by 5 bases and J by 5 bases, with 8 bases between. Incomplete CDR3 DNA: TGTGCCAGCGGCCACTGGGATGAACAGTAC. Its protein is CASGHWDEQY. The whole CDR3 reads CASGHWDEQYF.

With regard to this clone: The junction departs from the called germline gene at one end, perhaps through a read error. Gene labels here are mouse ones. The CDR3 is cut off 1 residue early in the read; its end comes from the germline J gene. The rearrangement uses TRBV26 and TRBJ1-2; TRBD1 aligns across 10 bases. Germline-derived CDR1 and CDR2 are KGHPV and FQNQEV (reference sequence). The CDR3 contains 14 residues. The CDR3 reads CASSPGQGNSDYTF. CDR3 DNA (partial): TGTGCTAGCAGCCCGGGACAGGGGAACTCCGACTACACC.

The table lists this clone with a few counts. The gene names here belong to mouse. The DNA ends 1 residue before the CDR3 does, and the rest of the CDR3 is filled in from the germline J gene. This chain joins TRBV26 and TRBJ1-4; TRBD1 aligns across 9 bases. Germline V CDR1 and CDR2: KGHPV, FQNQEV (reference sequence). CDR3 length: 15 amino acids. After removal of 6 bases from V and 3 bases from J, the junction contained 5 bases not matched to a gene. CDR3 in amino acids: CASSRGTGTNERLFF. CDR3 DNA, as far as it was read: TGTGCCAGCAGCCGCGGGACAGGGACCAACGAAAGATTATTT.

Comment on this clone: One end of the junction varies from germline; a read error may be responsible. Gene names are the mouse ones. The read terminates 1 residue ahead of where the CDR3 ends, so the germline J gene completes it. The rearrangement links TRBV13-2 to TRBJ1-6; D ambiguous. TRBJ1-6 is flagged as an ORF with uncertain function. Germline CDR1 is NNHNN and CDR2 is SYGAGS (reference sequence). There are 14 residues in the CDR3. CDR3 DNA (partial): TGTGCCAGCAGTGATTCGGGGAGGAATTCGCCCCTCTAC. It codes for CASSDSGRNSPLY. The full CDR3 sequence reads CASSDSGRNSPLYF.

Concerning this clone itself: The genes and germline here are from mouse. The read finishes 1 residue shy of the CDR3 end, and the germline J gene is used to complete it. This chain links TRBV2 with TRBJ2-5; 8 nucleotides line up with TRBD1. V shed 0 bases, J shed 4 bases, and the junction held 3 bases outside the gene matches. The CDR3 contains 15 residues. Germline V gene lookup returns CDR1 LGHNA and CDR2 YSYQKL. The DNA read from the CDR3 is TGTGCCAGCAGCCAAGATCCGGACAGGGAAGACACCCAGTAC. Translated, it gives CASSQDPDREDTQY. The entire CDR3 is CASSQDPDREDTQYF.